The 28 T cell receptor beta chains given below trace back to one sample, sequenced in a study of OX40 agonist ivuxolimab in advanced cancers. To prepare the library, the immunoSEQ multiplex PCR assay was applied. TCRdb provides this immuneACCESS table in a form limited to in-frame rearrangements. Some clones are lacking; in checked studies, under half of them reflect an unresolved V gene, and why the rest are absent is not known. This sample is represented by roughly 100,000 clones; around nine tenths of them were singletons. 1.5% to 2% of the sample belongs to the ten largest clones. This sample comprised CD4+ or CD8+ T cells sorted from blood, obtained in a trial of the OX40 agonist ivuxolimab. All receptors derive from an adult with an advanced solid tumor such as melanoma, head and neck, liver or kidney cancer.

By share of the sample, this clone is medium-sized (0.01 to 0.1%). The CDR3 coding sequence is TGTGCCATCAGTGAGCCGAGACAGCCAAACACCATATATTTT. Protein product: CAISEPRQPNTIYF. This chain joins TRBV10-3 and TRBJ1-3; D perhaps matches TRBD1 (5 bases). The ends were cut back, 2 bases at V and 6 bases at J, with 11 bases in the middle. This CDR3 contains 14 residues. CDR1 ENHRY and CDR2 SYGVKD come from the germline V gene.

V usage is TRBV5-4 and J usage is TRBJ1-5, with 8 bases lining up with TRBD1. The CDR3 has 16 amino acids. Germline V gene lookup returns CDR1 SGHNT and CDR2 YYREEE (reference sequence). The J segment lost 2 bases and the V segment lost 0 bases, leaving 4 bases of the junction unmatched. CDR3 in DNA: TGTGCCAGCAGCTTGGCAGGGACAGGTGGCAATCAGCCCCAGCATTTT. Amino acids: CASSLAGTGGNQPQHF.

This clone appeared once. The same CDR3 is also encoded by other DNA sequences in this sample. The J gene is TRBJ2-2, the V gene TRBV10-3, with D unclear. Germline values: CDR1 ENHRY, CDR2 SYGVKD. This CDR3 comprises 14 residues. Trimming took off 3 bases at V and 5 bases at J, with 10 bases between the two ends. This chain's CDR3 is CAISDGGDTGELFF. The CDR3 DNA follows: TGTGCCATCAGTGATGGCGGAGATACCGGGGAGCTGTTTTTT.

The V gene is TRBV11-3, the J gene TRBJ2-5; TRBD1 aligns across 7 bases. The CDR3 loop spans 14 amino acids. Germline CDR1 is SGHNT and CDR2 is YENEEA. With V trimmed by 5 bases and J by 5 bases, 8 bases remained unmatched. The CDR3 is CASSPDRVGETQYF. The CDR3 DNA follows: TGTGCCAGCAGCCCCGACAGGGTCGGTGAGACCCAGTACTTC. Supplemented by reference TRBV11-3 and TRBJ2-5, the full variable domain reads EAGVVQSPRYKIIEKKQPVAFWCNPISGHNTLYWYLQNLGQGPELLIRYENEEAVDDSQLPKDRFSAERLKGVDSTLKIQPAELGDSAVYLCASSPDRVGETQYFGPGTRLLVL.

The chain joins TRBV5-1 to TRBJ2-3, with D uncertain. CDR1 and CDR2 from the germline V gene are SGHRS and YFSETQ. This CDR3 spans 15 amino acids. V was cut by 0 bases and J by 3 bases, with 11 bases left in between. The CDR3 nucleotides are TGCGCCAGCAGCTTGGATCCAACTGAGACAGATACGCAGTATTTT. Translated, it gives CASSLDPTETDTQYF.

The V gene is TRBV6-1, the J gene TRBJ1-1; D ambiguous. The CDR3 consists of 11 residues. Trimming left V 6 bases short and J 5 bases short, with 7 bases between. The V gene's germline CDR1 is MNHNS and CDR2 SASEGT. The CDR3 sequence is CASSQRTEAFF. CDR3 nucleotide sequence: TGTGCCAGCAGCCAGAGAACTGAAGCTTTCTTT.

This rearrangement joins TRBV7-2 to TRBJ1-4; the D is unclear. The CDR3 totals 15 residues. From germline, CDR1 is SGHTA and CDR2 FQGNSA. The V gene lost 1 base and the J gene lost 0 bases, with 6 bases spanning the gap. CDR3 in amino acids: CASSLGWTTNEKLFF. In nucleotides, the CDR3 is TGTGCCAGCAGCTTAGGGTGGACAACTAATGAAAAACTGTTTTTT. Drawing the rest from reference TRBV7-2 and TRBJ1-4, the complete variable domain is GAGVSQSPSNKVTEKGKDVELRCDPISGHTALYWYRQSLGQGLEFLIYFQGNSAPDKSGLPSDRFSAERTGGSVSTLTIQRTQQEDSAVYLCASSLGWTTNEKLFFGSGTQLSVL.

V gene TRBV2 combines with J gene TRBJ2-3, with D possibly matching TRBD2 (5 bases). The V end lost 8 bases, the J end lost 5 bases, and 14 bases lay between the germline ends. The CDR3 runs to 13 residues. CDR1 and CDR2 (germline): SNHLY, FYNNEI. CDR3 amino acids: CASHREQEDTQYF. The CDR3 coding sequence is TGTGCCAGCCATAGGGAGCAGGAAGATACGCAGTATTTT. The variable domain in full, completed from reference TRBV2 and TRBJ2-3, reads EPEVTQTPSHQVTQMGQEVILRCVPISNHLYFYWYRQILGQKVEFLVSFYNNEISEKSEIFDDQFSVERPDGSNFTLKIRSTKLEDSAMYFCASHREQEDTQYFGPGTRLTVL.

The chain uses TRBV7-2 and TRBJ2-2; 7 bases map to TRBD1. Germline V gene lookup returns CDR1 SGHTA and CDR2 FQGNSA. V lost 5 bases and J lost 7; bases outside the gene matches: 4. The CDR3 runs to 13 residues. CDR3 DNA sequence: TGTGCCAGCAGCGCGACAGGGATCGGGGAGCTGTTTTTT. Amino acids: CASSATGIGELFF.

The V gene is TRBV6-5, the J gene TRBJ1-3; tentative D call: TRBD1 (5 bases). The V end was cut by 0 bases, the J end by 9 bases, with 12 bases between. This CDR3 comprises 14 residues. Germline V lookup: CDR1 MNHEY, CDR2 SVGAGI. The CDR3 spells CASSYSYRRGTIYF. Here the CDR3 DNA reads TGTGCCAGCAGTTACTCGTATAGGAGGGGCACCATATATTTT.

The CDR3 bases are TGTGCCAGCAGCTTGGTCGGGAACTCTGGGGCCAACGTCCTGACTTTC. Its translation: CASSLVGNSGANVLTF. The V call is TRBV5-6, the J call TRBJ2-6; a weak D match, TRBD2 (5 bases). This CDR3 has 16 residues. V gave up 0 bases and J gave up 0 bases, with 7 bases separating them. Germline V gene sequence: CDR1 SGHDT, CDR2 YYEEEE.

The chain carries TRBV30 and TRBJ1-5; TRBD1 aligns across 10 bases. Trimming at V came to 5 bases and at J to 6 bases, leaving 4 bases not matched to a gene. The CDR3 loop spans 13 amino acids. CDR1 GTSNPN and CDR2 SVGIG come from the germline V gene (reference sequence). In DNA, the CDR3 is TGTGCCTGGGGGACAGGGGCAGGTCAGCCCCAGCATTTT. Encoded protein: CAWGTGAGQPQHF.

V usage is TRBV5-1 and J usage is TRBJ2-7; D perhaps matches TRBD1 (6 bases). Trimming shortened V by 1 base and J by 12 bases, and 20 bases separated the two germline ends. Germline V gene data show CDR1 as SGHRS and CDR2 as YFSETQ. This CDR3 has 14 residues. The CDR3, as DNA: TGCGCCAGCAGCTTGTTAACAGGGAAAAATATCAGGTACTTC. Residues: CASSLLTGKNIRYF.

The V and J genes are TRBV7-8 and TRBJ2-1; D gene ambiguous. V lost 5 bases, J lost 6 bases, and 8 bases lay in between. The CDR3 runs to 12 residues. The germline V gene has CDR1 SGHVS and CDR2 FQNEAQ. CDR3 in amino acids: CASSRLGNEQFF. CDR3 bases: TGTGCCAGCAGCCGACTTGGCAATGAGCAGTTCTTC.

The V gene is TRBV14, the J gene TRBJ2-7, with 8 bases that match TRBD2. CDR1 and CDR2 from the germline V gene are SGHDN and FVKESK. The CDR3 length is 14 residues. Losses at the gene ends were 6 bases for V and 0 bases for J; bases not matched to a gene: 4. The CDR3 loop reads CASRLSGSSYEQYF. As DNA, the CDR3 is TGTGCCAGCAGACTGAGCGGGAGCTCCTACGAGCAGTACTTC.

Only a few counts were recorded for this clone. The chain carries TRBV10-3 and TRBJ1-1, with a tentative D call TRBD1 (5 bases). Germline-derived CDR1 and CDR2 are ENHRY and SYGVKD. The CDR3 covers 14 residues. Trimming cost V 10 bases and J 1 base, with 16 bases left between them. In DNA, the CDR3 is TGTGCCACCACGGGAAGGGGAGCGAACACTGAAGCTTTCTTT. Translated: CATTGRGANTEAFF.

This clone was observed a handful of times. This sequence joins TRBV5-6 and TRBJ1-1; 8 bases line up with TRBD1. Germline-derived CDR1 and CDR2 are SGHDT and YYEEEE. Germline trimming cut 4 bases from V and 1 base from J; bases unmatched to any gene: 9. The CDR3 runs 16 residues. The CDR3 protein is CASSTDRGGRNTEAFF. The CDR3 coding sequence is TGTGCCAGCAGCACTGACAGGGGCGGGAGGAACACTGAAGCTTTCTTT. Drawing the rest from reference TRBV5-6 and TRBJ1-1, the complete variable domain is DAGVTQSPTHLIKTRGQQVTLRCSPKSGHDTVSWYQQALGQGPQFIFQYYEEEERQRGNFPDRFSGHQFPNYSSELNVNALLLGDSALYLCASSTDRGGRNTEAFFGQGTRLTVV.

This clone was seen a few times. This rearrangement joins TRBV7-8 to TRBJ1-2, with D maybe TRBD1 (5 bases). In germline, CDR1 is SGHVS, CDR2 FQNEAQ. Trimming took off 0 bases at V and 8 bases at J, with 13 bases between the two ends. The CDR3 spans 14 residues. The CDR3 reads CASSLAGALSGYTF. The CDR3 region has the DNA TGTGCCAGCAGCTTAGCCGGGGCCCTCTCGGGCTACACCTTC. Full variable domain (rest looked up from reference TRBV7-8 and TRBJ1-2): GAGVSQSPRYKVAKRGQDVALRCDPISGHVSLFWYQQALGQGPEFLTYFQNEAQLDKSGLPSDRFFAERPEGSVSTLKIQRTQQEDSAVYLCASSLAGALSGYTFGSGTRLTVV.

The gene calls are TRBV18 and TRBJ1-5, with D tentatively TRBD1 (5 bases). This CDR3 has 15 amino acids. Germline V gives CDR1 KGHSH, CDR2 LQKENI. Trimming took 3 bases from V and 3 from J, leaving 12 bases between them. The chain's CDR3 is CASSPGGATNQPQHF. The CDR3 coding sequence is TGTGCCAGCTCACCGGGGGGAGCAACCAATCAGCCCCAGCATTTT.

The gene calls are TRBV18 and TRBJ2-5; 14 bases fit TRBD2. CDR3 size: 17 residues. V lost 3 bases and J lost 4; bases outside the gene matches: 7. Germline-derived CDR1 and CDR2 are KGHSH and LQKENI. CDR3 in DNA: TGTGCCAGCTCACCTAGTACCGGGACTAGCGGGAGAGAGACCCAGTACTTC. It codes for CASSPSTGTSGRETQYF.

V usage is TRBV29-1 and J usage is TRBJ2-2; TRBD2 aligns across 10 bases. This CDR3 contains 14 residues. V was clipped by 6 bases and J by 4 bases; unmatched bases: 5. CDR1 and CDR2 (germline): SQVTM, ANQGSEA. The CDR3 DNA reads TGCAGCGTCAAGCGGGAGGGAGGCACCGGGGAGCTGTTTTTT. Translation: CSVKREGGTGELFF.

This clone has just a few counts. This chain links TRBV19 with TRBJ1-5, with a weak D call TRBD1 (5 bases). The germline V gene has CDR1 LNHDA and CDR2 SQIVND (reference sequence). V dropped 8 bases and J dropped 3 bases, with 11 bases sitting between them. There are 13 residues in the CDR3. CDR3 nucleotides: TGTGCCAGTTTGGGACGGCCCAATCAGCCCCAGCATTTT. Translation: CASLGRPNQPQHF.

The J gene is TRBJ2-1, the V gene TRBV29-1; TRBD2 is a possible D gene (5 bases). The CDR3 spans 14 residues. Germline V gene data show CDR1 as SQVTM and CDR2 as ANQGSEA. With 6 bases removed from V and 1 base from J, the gap between germline ends came to 13 bases. The DNA for the CDR3 is TGCAGCGTCGCCGGGCAGCGGTCCTACAATGAGCAGTTCTTC. Its translation: CSVAGQRSYNEQFF.

The rearrangement uses TRBV6-5 and TRBJ2-5; 11 bases fit TRBD1. After removal of 5 bases from V and 6 bases from J, the junction contained 5 bases not matched to a gene. Germline V lookup: CDR1 MNHEY, CDR2 SVGAGI. The CDR3 runs to 14 residues. CDR3 coding DNA: TGTGCCAGCAGTGAGGACAGGGGGCTTAAGACCCAGTACTTC. This gives the protein CASSEDRGLKTQYF.

The chain is built from TRBV7-2 and TRBJ2-7; TRBD1 is a possible D gene (6 bases). V was trimmed by 5 bases and J by 0 bases, leaving 14 bases between them. CDR1 and CDR2 from the germline V gene are SGHTA and FQGNSA. The CDR3 loop spans 15 amino acids. CDR3 region: CASSPGTPRSYEQYF. The CDR3, as DNA: TGTGCCAGCAGCCCAGGGACACCACGCTCCTACGAGCAGTACTTC.

This clone was seen just once. The rearrangement links TRBV18 to TRBJ1-6; the D is unclear. The CDR3 loop spans 14 amino acids. With 6 bases removed from V and 5 bases from J, the gap between germline ends came to 11 bases. Germline V CDR1 and CDR2: KGHSH, LQKENI. The CDR3 DNA follows: TGTGCCAGCTCTGTAAACCAAGATAATTCACCCCTCCACTTT. It is translated as CASSVNQDNSPLHF.

The chain is built from TRBV5-1 and TRBJ2-5; TRBD1 aligns across 7 bases. The CDR3 runs to 15 residues. Germline CDR1 is SGHRS and CDR2 is YFSETQ. J lost 2 bases, V lost 4 bases, and 8 bases had no gene match. The CDR3 spells CASSPQTGKQETQYF. CDR3 sequence (DNA): TGCGCCAGCAGCCCTCAGACAGGGAAGCAAGAGACCCAGTACTTC.

V gene TRBV5-4 combines with J gene TRBJ2-2; D is ambiguous. The CDR3 runs to 14 residues. Trimming left V 0 bases short and J 3 bases short, with 6 bases between. CDR1 is SGHNT and CDR2 is YYREEE in the germline V gene (reference sequence). The CDR3 nucleotides read TGTGCCAGCAGCTTGGGAGCGTACACCGGGGAGCTGTTTTTT. It is translated as CASSLGAYTGELFF.